These 23 T cell receptor beta chains came from one sample sequenced in a study of response to subunit inactivated influenza vaccine. In TCRdb, the RT-PCR reads were re-called with MiXCR into one record per CDR3 protein. The table includes about 520,000 distinct CDR3 sequences, roughly 7.9% detected once. The sequences come from PBMCs from blood, collected roughly 24 months after vaccination. The source is a man between 45 and 75 years old who received an inactivated influenza vaccine.

This chain connects TRBV15 to TRBJ1-6; 9 nucleotides align to TRBD1. This CDR3 comprises 16 residues. The germline CDR1 and CDR2 sequences are LNHNV and YYDKDF (reference sequence). V trimming: 6 bases; J trimming: 10 bases; junction bases outside the gene matches: 13. In nucleotides, the CDR3 is TGTGCCACCAGGGAAAGGAAGGGACAGGGAACCTCACCCCTCCACTTT. It codes for CATRERKGQGTSPLHF.

The chain employs TRBV11-2 and TRBJ2-2; no reliable D call. The CDR3 loop spans 15 amino acids. Germline values: CDR1 SGHAT, CDR2 FQNNGV. Trimming removed 2 bases at V and 4 bases at J, with 11 bases between. The CDR3: CASSLSRWGTGELFF. CDR3 in DNA: TGTGCCAGCAGCTTATCGAGATGGGGCACCGGGGAGCTGTTTTTT.

Comment on this clonotype: This may come from a read error, since a much larger clone is one base off. The J gene is TRBJ2-1, the V gene TRBV28; no clear D gene. Germline lookup yields CDR1 MDHEN and CDR2 SYDVKM. The CDR3 totals 15 residues. V was trimmed by 4 bases and J by 3 bases, leaving 13 bases between them. CDR3 coding DNA: TGTGCCAGCAGTTCGAGACCAGCGAGCTACAATGAGCAGTTCTTC. This translates into CASSSRPASYNEQFF.

As for this clonotype: The germline gene is not matched at one end of the junction; a read error may be the cause. V usage is TRBV6-5 and J usage is TRBJ1-1, with D perhaps matching TRBD1 (5 bases). The germline gives CDR1 MNHEY, CDR2 SVGAGI. The CDR3 runs to 14 residues. As DNA, the CDR3 is TGTGCCAACAGTTACACAGGCAAGAACACTGAAGCTTTCTTT. This sequence encodes CANSYTGKNTEAFF.

The sample holds a few counts of this clonotype. This chain connects TRBV6-5 to TRBJ1-5, with a possible D match to TRBD1 (5 bases). The germline V gene encodes CDR1 MNHEY and CDR2 SVGAGI. This CDR3 region has 15 residues. Trimming left V 5 bases short and J 4 bases short, with 15 bases between. The CDR3 DNA follows: TGTGCCAGCAGTAACGGACAAGGGAGGAATCAGCCCCAGCATTTT. Translated: CASSNGQGRNQPQHF.

The rearrangement links TRBV10-3 to TRBJ2-1; TRBD1 might be the D (5 bases). Germline CDR1 ENHRY, CDR2 SYGVKD. The CDR3 runs 16 residues. Trimming removed 4 bases at V and 8 bases at J, with 21 bases between. The CDR3, as DNA: TGTGCCATCAGTGGGGGCCCCTCCAGAGGCGATGATGAGCAGTTCTTC. Translated, it gives CAISGGPSRGDDEQFF.

A few counts support this clonotype. This chain connects TRBV6-8 to TRBJ1-2; D gene ambiguous. The CDR3 length is 15 residues. CDR1 MNHGY and CDR2 SAAAGT come from the germline V gene. Between the trimmed V and J ends, which lost 0 bases and 1 base, there was a span of 9 bases. The CDR3 is CASSYSNRNNYGYTF. In nucleotides, the CDR3 is TGTGCCAGCAGTTACTCGAACCGGAATAACTATGGCTACACCTTC.

This clonotype was seen a handful of times. CDR3 sequence: CASSGRRAGSGNTIYF. CDR3 coding DNA: TGTGCCAGCAGCGGCCGGCGGGCGGGCTCTGGAAACACCATATATTTT. This chain uses TRBV5-5 with TRBJ1-3; D gene uncertain. The CDR3 contains 16 residues. Germline lookup yields CDR1 SGHKS and CDR2 YYEKEE (reference sequence). The germline V and J ends were trimmed by 4 bases and 0 bases, with 14 bases remaining between them. Filled out from reference TRBV5-5 and TRBJ1-3, the complete variable domain reads DAGVTQSPTHLIKTRGQQVTLRCSPISGHKSVSWYQQVLGQGPQFIFQYYEKEERGRGNFPDRFSARQFPNYSSELNVNALLLGDSALYLCASSGRRAGSGNTIYFGEGSWLTVV.

The V gene is TRBV7-2, the J gene TRBJ2-3, with 14 bases lining up with TRBD2. Germline-derived CDR1 and CDR2 are SGHTA and FQGNSA. V shed 2 bases and J 14 bases; nucleotides not matched to a gene: 9. This CDR3 region has 15 residues. The CDR3 DNA is TGTGCCAGCAGCTTAACCGGGACTAGCGGGAGTATCCTGTATTTT. Protein product: CASSLTGTSGSILYF.

This sequence joins TRBV4-2 and TRBJ2-3; 7 bases match TRBD2. The CDR3 runs to 22 residues. Trimming at V came to 0 bases and at J to 2 bases, leaving 23 bases not matched to a gene. Germline CDR1 reads LGHNA; CDR2 reads YNFKEQ. CDR3 nucleotides: TGTGCCAGCAGCCAAGAAAAGGGACTACCCCCCTCGTTTTCACCGAACACAGATACGCAGTATTTT. Translating it yields CASSQEKGLPPSFSPNTDTQYF.

This clonotype was detected many times. The chain is built from TRBV28 and TRBJ2-5, with 7 bases matching TRBD1. The CDR3 runs 15 residues. Trimming took 7 bases from V and 4 from J; bases not matched to a gene: 12. Germline loops: CDR1 MDHEN, CDR2 SYDVKM. The CDR3 protein is CASKGDSRFRETQYF. For the CDR3, the DNA is TGTGCCAGCAAGGGGGACAGTCGATTCCGAGAGACCCAGTACTTC. Together with reference TRBV28 and TRBJ2-5, the CDR3 gives the full variable domain: DVKVTQSSRYLVKRTGEKVFLECVQDMDHENMFWYRQDPGLGLRLIYFSYDVKMKEKGDIPEGYSVSREKKERFSLILESASTNQTSMYLCASKGDSRFRETQYFGPGTRLLVL.

This clonotype was observed a handful of times. This chain links TRBV12-3 or TRBV12-4 with TRBJ2-2, with D possibly matching TRBD2 (6 bases). The CDR3 is 14 residues long. Trimming removed 3 bases from V and 4 bases from J, with 9 bases in between. CDR3 protein: CASSFGRGTGELFF. The CDR3 region has the DNA TGTGCCAGCAGTTTTGGGCGGGGCACCGGGGAGCTGTTTTTT.

This clonotype has just a few counts. The rearrangement links TRBV2 to TRBJ2-1; 8 bases are shared with TRBD1. This CDR3 is 14 amino acids long. Germline loops: CDR1 SNHLY, CDR2 FYNNEI. After removal of 6 bases from V and 5 bases from J, the junction contained 6 bases not matched to a gene. The CDR3 spells CASSWTGSDNEQFF. CDR3 in DNA: TGTGCCAGCAGCTGGACAGGGAGTGACAATGAGCAGTTCTTC.

This clonotype was picked up many times. The V gene is TRBV7-9, the J gene TRBJ2-3; D unresolved. This CDR3 has 16 residues. The V end was cut by 5 bases, the J end by 2 bases, with 17 bases between. Germline CDR1 is SEHNR and CDR2 is FQNEAQ (reference sequence). CDR3 nucleotide sequence: TGTGCCAGCAGCCCCGGAGAGTTTTCAGCCACAGATACGCAGTATTTT. Translated: CASSPGEFSATDTQYF.

This clonotype was recorded many times. CDR3 DNA: TGTGCCAGCAGTTTAGCGACGGGGAATCAGCCCCAGCATTTT. This codes for CASSLATGNQPQHF. The genes are TRBV12-3 or TRBV12-4 and TRBJ1-5; D uncertain. Trimming took 0 bases from V and 4 from J, leaving 7 bases between them. The CDR3 contains 14 residues.

This clonotype was seen repeatedly, ten times or more. The rearrangement joins TRBV5-4 to TRBJ2-3; no reliable D call. Trimming left V 4 bases short and J 0 bases short, with 6 bases between. CDR1 is SGHNT, CDR2 YYREEE, per germline (reference sequence). The CDR3 contains 13 residues. The CDR3 loop is CASSPDSTDTQYF. CDR3 sequence (DNA): TGTGCCAGCAGCCCCGACAGCACAGATACGCAGTATTTT.

The sample holds a few counts of this clonotype. This chain's CDR3 is CASSPLRTEAFF. Written as DNA, the CDR3 is TGTGCCAGCAGCCCTTTGAGGACTGAAGCTTTCTTT. The chain is built from TRBV6-2 or TRBV6-3 and TRBJ1-1; D not resolved. This CDR3 has 12 amino acids. V was clipped by 6 bases and J by 5 bases, with 10 bases between them. CDR1 and CDR2 from the germline V gene are MNHEY and SVGEGT.

This clonotype was observed a handful of times. CDR3 nucleotide sequence: TGTGCCAGCAGCTTGGGGGGTCCTACCCAAGAGACCCAGTACTTC. Its translation: CASSLGGPTQETQYF. This chain joins TRBV11-2 and TRBJ2-5, with D possibly matching TRBD2 (6 bases). Trimming pared 3 bases from V and 1 base from J, leaving 12 bases between. Germline CDR1 is SGHAT and CDR2 is FQNNGV. The length of the CDR3 is 15 residues.

At least ten counts were recorded for this clonotype. This sequence joins TRBV12-3 or TRBV12-4 and TRBJ2-7, with D uncertain. The V end was cut by 7 bases, the J end by 0 bases, with 4 bases between. The CDR3 covers 11 residues. CDR3 region: CASKVSYEQYF. CDR3 DNA sequence: TGTGCCAGCAAAGTCTCCTACGAGCAGTACTTC.

The chain combines TRBV12-3 or TRBV12-4 with TRBJ1-5; D might be TRBD1 (5 bases). V was pared by 5 bases and J by 4 bases, with 9 bases between. This CDR3 spans 13 amino acids. The CDR3: CASSGTWNQPQHF. The CDR3 DNA is TGTGCCAGCAGTGGGACCTGGAATCAGCCCCAGCATTTT.

V usage is TRBV20-1 and J usage is TRBJ1-6; D not certain. Trimming pared 0 bases from V and 8 bases from J, leaving 8 bases between. Germline V gives CDR1 DFQATT, CDR2 SNEGSKA (reference sequence). The CDR3 consists of 13 residues. CDR3 residues: CSARDIGDSPLHF. The DNA for the CDR3 is TGCAGTGCTAGAGATATCGGCGATTCACCCCTCCACTTT.

In its sample, this clonotype was seen a few times. This chain's CDR3 is CSARLDSRGETQYF. The CDR3 DNA reads as TGCAGTGCTAGACTTGACTCCAGGGGTGAGACCCAGTACTTC. The gene calls are TRBV20-1 and TRBJ2-5; D perhaps matches TRBD1 (6 bases). CDR3 length: 14 residues. The V end lost 2 bases, the J end lost 5 bases, and 15 bases lay between the germline ends. Germline V gene lookup returns CDR1 DFQATT and CDR2 SNEGSKA (reference sequence).

This clonotype was observed a handful of times. The CDR3, as DNA: TGCAGCGTTGAAGTTGACAACACCGGGGAGCTGTTTTTT. This encodes CSVEVDNTGELFF. The genes are TRBV29-1 and TRBJ2-2; D uncertain. Germline loops: CDR1 SQVTM, CDR2 ANQGSEA. Trimming took off 1 base at V and 2 bases at J, with 5 bases between the two ends. CDR3 length: 13 amino acids.